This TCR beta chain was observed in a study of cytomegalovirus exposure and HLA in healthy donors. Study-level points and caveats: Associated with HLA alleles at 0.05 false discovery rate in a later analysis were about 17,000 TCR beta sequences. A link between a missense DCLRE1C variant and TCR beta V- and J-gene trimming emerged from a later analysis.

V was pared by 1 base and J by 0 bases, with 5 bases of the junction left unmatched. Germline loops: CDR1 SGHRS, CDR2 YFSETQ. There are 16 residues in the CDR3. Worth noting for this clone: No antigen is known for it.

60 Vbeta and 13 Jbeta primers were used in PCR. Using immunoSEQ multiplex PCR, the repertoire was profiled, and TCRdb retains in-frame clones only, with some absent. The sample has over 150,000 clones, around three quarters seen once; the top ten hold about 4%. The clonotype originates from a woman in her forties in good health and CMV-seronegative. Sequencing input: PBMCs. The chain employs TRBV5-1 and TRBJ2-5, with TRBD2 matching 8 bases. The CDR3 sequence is CASSLFSGDYQETQYF. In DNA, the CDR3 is TGCGCCAGCAGCTTGTTTAGCGGGGACTACCAAGAGACCCAGTACTTC.